A single sample is the source of the 10 T cell receptor beta chains below, sequenced in a study of CD8+CD57+ T cells in acquired aplastic anemia. It was patients with CD8+CD57+ cell expansion by flow cytometry who were chosen for sequencing. Genomic DNA, serving as template, underwent TCR beta VDJ and CDR3 profiling. TCRdb reanalysed the reads using MiXCR and keeps one entry per CDR3 protein. The repertoire holds just over 200,000 distinct CDR3 sequences, with approximately 65% as singletons. The material sequenced was sorted CD4+, CD8+, or CD8+CD57+ T cells (not recorded which) from PBMCs. These receptors all stem from a human donor with aplastic anemia.

This clonotype was seen more than once but under ten times. The CDR3 DNA reads as TGCGCCAGCAGTGAGGGAGGCAGTGAAGCTTTCTTT. Translating gives CASSEGGSEAFF. J is TRBJ1-1 and V is TRBV10-2; the D is unclear. Germline loops: CDR1 WSHSY, CDR2 SAAADI. This CDR3 contains 12 residues. V lost 2 bases to trimming and J lost 7 bases, with 8 bases between them.

Only a few counts were recorded for this clonotype. The chain joins TRBV20-1 to TRBJ2-2, with D maybe TRBD1 (5 bases). The germline V and J ends were trimmed by 2 bases and 0 bases, with 7 bases remaining between them. Germline CDR1 reads DFQATT; CDR2 reads SNEGSKA (reference sequence). This CDR3 region has 14 residues. CDR3 loop: CSARRGTNTGELFF. The CDR3, as DNA: TGCAGTGCTAGAAGGGGAACGAACACCGGGGAGCTGTTTTTT.

This rearrangement joins TRBV11-2 to TRBJ2-1; possibly TRBD1 for D (6 bases). The CDR3 is 13 residues long. The V end was cut by 4 bases, the J end by 6 bases, with 10 bases between. Germline CDR1 reads SGHAT; CDR2 reads FQNNGV. This CDR3 reads CASSSDRFNEQFF. CDR3 DNA: TGTGCCAGCAGCTCCGACAGGTTCAATGAGCAGTTCTTC.

This clonotype showed up many times. The chain combines TRBV27 with TRBJ1-6, with D possibly TRBD1 on 6 matching bases. This CDR3 region has 17 residues. Germline CDR1 and CDR2: MNHEY and SMNVEV (reference sequence). V was pared by 5 bases and J by 1 base, with 15 bases between. In DNA, the CDR3 is TGTGCCAGCAGTCGGGCAGGGGAGGGATCCTATAATTCACCCCTCCACTTT. Protein: CASSRAGEGSYNSPLHF.

This clonotype was seen a handful of times. J is TRBJ1-6 and V is TRBV7-9, with 7 bases aligning to TRBD1. In germline, CDR1 is SEHNR, CDR2 FQNEAQ (reference sequence). Germline trimming cut 4 bases from V and 0 bases from J; bases unmatched to any gene: 12. The CDR3 loop spans 19 amino acids. Here the CDR3 reads CASSSVGQPTSSYNSPLHF. DNA of the CDR3: TGTGCCAGCAGCTCCGTGGGACAGCCCACGAGCTCCTATAATTCACCCCTCCACTTT. Full variable domain (outside the CDR3, taken from reference TRBV7-9 and TRBJ1-6): DTGVSQNPRHKITKRGQNVTFRCDPISEHNRLYWYRQTLGQGPEFLTYFQNEAQLEKSRLLSDRFSAERPKGSFSTLEIQRTEQGDSAMYLCASSSVGQPTSSYNSPLHFGNGTRLTVT.

A few counts support this clonotype. The rearrangement uses TRBV15 and TRBJ2-5; 8 bases fit TRBD1. Germline CDR1 and CDR2: LNHNV and YYDKDF (reference sequence). The ends lost 4 bases at V and 2 bases at J; junction bases unmatched: 6. The CDR3 loop spans 15 amino acids. The chain's CDR3 is CATSTVDRAQETQYF. In DNA form, the CDR3 reads TGTGCCACCAGCACCGTGGACAGGGCGCAAGAGACCCAGTACTTC.

Note on this clonotype: A junction boundary mismatches the germline segment, possibly from a read error. The V and J genes are TRBV7-8 and TRBJ1-6; D possibly corresponds to TRBD1 (5 bases). The germline gives CDR1 SGHVS, CDR2 FQNEAQ. The length of the CDR3 is 14 residues. The CDR3: CASSLRGRDSHLHF. The CDR3 DNA reads as TGTGCCAGCAGCTTGAGGGGAAGGGATTCACACCTCCACTTT.

V usage is TRBV19 and J usage is TRBJ2-3; D not certain. The CDR3 has 15 residues. V shed 5 bases and J shed 3 bases, with 15 bases lying between them. From germline, CDR1 is LNHDA and CDR2 SQIVND (reference sequence). CDR3 residues: CASSFRFQITDTQYF. The CDR3 DNA reads as TGTGCCAGTAGTTTTCGATTCCAGATTACAGATACGCAGTATTTT. Full variable domain (missing parts from reference TRBV19 and TRBJ2-3): DGGITQSPKYLFRKEGQNVTLSCEQNLNHDAMYWYRQDPGQGLRLIYYSQIVNDFQKGDIAEGYSVSREKKESFPLTVTSAQKNPTAFYLCASSFRFQITDTQYFGPGTRLTVL.

The chain employs TRBV10-1 and TRBJ1-1, with a weak D call TRBD1 (5 bases). CDR1 and CDR2 (germline): WNHNN, SYGVQD (reference sequence). This CDR3 has 13 amino acids. V was shortened by 4 bases and J by 4 bases, with 10 bases between the two germline ends. The chain's CDR3 is CASSVGGITEAFF. The CDR3 bases are TGCGCCAGCAGTGTTGGGGGTATCACTGAAGCTTTCTTT.

In this sample, this clonotype turned up many times. The DNA of the CDR3 is TGTGCCAGCAGAGCGACAGGGGTCTCTGGAAACACCATATATTTT. Amino acids: CASRATGVSGNTIYF. This chain uses TRBV5-5 with TRBJ1-3; 8 bases are a match to TRBD1. V lost 5 bases and J lost 0; bases outside the gene matches: 4. The length of the CDR3 is 15 residues. CDR1 is SGHKS and CDR2 is YYEKEE in the germline V gene (reference sequence).